A selection of T cell receptor beta chains follows, all from one sample in a study of Graves' ophthalmopathy and Graves' hyperthyroidism. TCRdb independently ran MiXCR on the multiplex PCR reads; one entry per CDR3 protein. The repertoire has approximately 500,000 distinct CDR3 sequences, around 14% of them found once; the top ten carry over 7.5%. Specimen: blood. The source of these receptors is a woman between 25 and 40 years old with Graves' ophthalmopathy. The CDR3 runs from the conserved cysteine through the conserved F or W. Fields, in order: D gene, CDR3 length, J gene, clone size, V gene, CDR3 protein, CDR3 DNA. D genes are given only for firm matches. Some rows mark clone size as missing; the rest say once, few, many or name a class of expanded clone.

D gene: TRBD2
CDR3 length: 15
J gene: TRBJ2-7
clone size: many
V gene: TRBV27
CDR3 protein: CASSLLGGRNYEQYF
CDR3 DNA: TGTGCCAGCAGTTTGCTGGGCGGGAGGAACTACGAGCAGTACTTC

D gene: TRBD1
CDR3 length: 16
J gene: TRBJ2-7
clone size: -
V gene: TRBV28
CDR3 protein: CASSLLPGQGTYEQYF
CDR3 DNA: TGTGCCAGCAGTTTACTTCCGGGACAGGGCACCTACGAGCAGTACTTC

D gene: -
CDR3 length: 15
J gene: TRBJ2-2
clone size: many
V gene: TRBV6-1
CDR3 protein: CASSEQDGVYGELFF
CDR3 DNA: TGTGCCAGCAGTGAGCAGGACGGGGTTTACGGGGAGCTGTTTTTT

D gene: -
CDR3 length: 16
J gene: TRBJ1-5
clone size: many
V gene: TRBV28
CDR3 protein: CASSLGPAGGYQPQHF
CDR3 DNA: TGTGCCAGCAGTTTGGGGCCGGCTGGGGGCTATCAGCCCCAGCATTTT

D gene: -
CDR3 length: 21
J gene: TRBJ2-6
clone size: many
V gene: TRBV5-1
CDR3 protein: CASSREGGSGRLTSGANVLTF
CDR3 DNA: TGCGCCAGCAGCAGGGAAGGTGGGTCGGGACGGCTAACCTCTGGGGCCAACGTCCTGACTTTC

D gene: TRBD2
CDR3 length: 15
J gene: TRBJ2-7
clone size: many
V gene: TRBV11-2
CDR3 protein: CASSYLGGFSYEQYF
CDR3 DNA: TGTGCCAGCAGCTACCTCGGGGGGTTCTCCTACGAGCAGTACTTC

D gene: TRBD1
CDR3 length: 15
J gene: TRBJ1-1
clone size: many
V gene: TRBV18
CDR3 protein: CASSPWGQTNTEAFF
CDR3 DNA: TGTGCCAGCTCACCATGGGGACAGACTAACACTGAAGCTTTCTTT

D gene: -
CDR3 length: 17
J gene: TRBJ2-2
clone size: many
V gene: TRBV28
CDR3 protein: CASSLLLNAGRAGELFF
CDR3 DNA: TGTGCCAGCAGTTTATTGCTAAACGCGGGCAGGGCCGGGGAGCTGTTTTTT

D gene: TRBD1
CDR3 length: 15
J gene: TRBJ1-3
clone size: -
V gene: TRBV4-2
CDR3 protein: CASSHRRDRGNTIYF
CDR3 DNA: TGTGCCAGCAGCCACCGGCGGGACAGGGGAAACACCATATATTTT

D gene: -
CDR3 length: 14
J gene: TRBJ1-1
clone size: many
V gene: TRBV6-5
CDR3 protein: CASSSGSVNTEAFF
CDR3 DNA: TGTGCCAGCAGTTCGGGGTCGGTGAACACTGAAGCTTTCTTT

D gene: TRBD1
CDR3 length: 15
J gene: TRBJ2-7
clone size: -
V gene: TRBV10-3
CDR3 protein: CAISGDRDKVYEQYF
CDR3 DNA: TGTGCCATCAGTGGAGACAGGGACAAGGTCTACGAGCAGTACTTC

D gene: -
CDR3 length: 13
J gene: TRBJ1-5
clone size: many
V gene: TRBV12-3/TRBV12-4
CDR3 protein: CASTLEGNQPQHF
CDR3 DNA: TGTGCCAGCACCCTTGAGGGCAATCAGCCCCAGCATTTT

D gene: TRBD2
CDR3 length: 14
J gene: TRBJ2-7
clone size: many
V gene: TRBV6-2/TRBV6-3
CDR3 protein: CASQGLAGDYEQYF
CDR3 DNA: TGTGCCAGTCAAGGACTAGCGGGGGACTACGAGCAGTACTTC

D gene: -
CDR3 length: 13
J gene: TRBJ1-1
clone size: -
V gene: TRBV28
CDR3 protein: CASRLTVNTEAFF
CDR3 DNA: TGTGCCAGCCGTCTAACAGTGAACACTGAAGCTTTCTTT

D gene: -
CDR3 length: 14
J gene: TRBJ2-5
clone size: -
V gene: TRBV7-2
CDR3 protein: CASSLASGFGTQYF
CDR3 DNA: TGTGCCAGCAGCTTAGCGTCCGGCTTTGGGACCCAGTACTTC

D gene: -
CDR3 length: 14
J gene: TRBJ2-2
clone size: few
V gene: TRBV5-1
CDR3 protein: CASSQQGTTGELFF
CDR3 DNA: TGCGCCAGCAGCCAACAGGGTACCACCGGGGAGCTGTTTTTT

D gene: TRBD1
CDR3 length: 15
J gene: TRBJ2-4
clone size: many
V gene: TRBV19
CDR3 protein: CASSMGRGSIGIQYF
CDR3 DNA: TGTGCCAGTAGTATGGGCAGGGGGTCTATCGGCATTCAGTACTTC

D gene: TRBD2
CDR3 length: 14
J gene: TRBJ2-5
clone size: few
V gene: TRBV20-1
CDR3 protein: CSARVAGIQETQYF
CDR3 DNA: TGCAGTGCTAGGGTAGCGGGGATCCAAGAGACCCAGTACTTC

D gene: -
CDR3 length: 15
J gene: TRBJ1-1
clone size: many
V gene: TRBV7-9
CDR3 protein: CASSSRTALNTEAFF
CDR3 DNA: TGTGCCAGCAGCTCTAGGACAGCTCTGAACACTGAAGCTTTCTTT

D gene: TRBD1
CDR3 length: 14
J gene: TRBJ2-7
clone size: many
V gene: TRBV6-5
CDR3 protein: CASSTRDRAGEQYF
CDR3 DNA: TGTGCCAGCAGTACCCGGGACAGGGCTGGCGAGCAGTACTTC

D gene: TRBD2
CDR3 length: 15
J gene: TRBJ2-7
clone size: many
V gene: TRBV28
CDR3 protein: CASRGPGGRANEQYF
CDR3 DNA: TGTGCCAGCAGAGGCCCGGGCGGGAGGGCAAACGAGCAGTACTTC

D gene: TRBD2
CDR3 length: 14
J gene: TRBJ2-4
clone size: -
V gene: TRBV20-1
CDR3 protein: CSARSPGGTNIQYF
CDR3 DNA: TGCAGTGCTAGGTCCCCGGGAGGGACGAACATTCAGTACTTC

D gene: -
CDR3 length: 15
J gene: TRBJ1-2
clone size: -
V gene: TRBV12-3/TRBV12-4
CDR3 protein: CASTSSLGHRLGYTF
CDR3 DNA: TGTGCCAGCACCTCTTCATTAGGGCATCGGCTAGGCTACACCTTC

D gene: -
CDR3 length: 16
J gene: TRBJ1-6
clone size: many
V gene: TRBV6-5
CDR3 protein: CASSYVEVHLNSPLHF
CDR3 DNA: TGTGCCAGCAGTTACGTCGAGGTTCACCTAAATTCACCCCTCCACTTT

D gene: -
CDR3 length: 13
J gene: TRBJ1-5
clone size: few
V gene: TRBV30
CDR3 protein: CAWSRNMGQPQHF
CDR3 DNA: TGTGCCTGGAGTCGCAACATGGGGCAGCCCCAGCATTTT

D gene: -
CDR3 length: 13
J gene: TRBJ1-1
clone size: -
V gene: TRBV12-3/TRBV12-4
CDR3 protein: CASSLGQRMRAFF
CDR3 DNA: TGTGCCAGCAGTTTAGGACAGCGGATGCGTGCTTTCTTT

D gene: -
CDR3 length: 11
J gene: TRBJ1-2
clone size: many
V gene: TRBV28
CDR3 protein: CASSPRSGYTF
CDR3 DNA: TGTGCCAGCAGCCCGCGATCTGGCTACACCTTC

D gene: TRBD1
CDR3 length: 15
J gene: TRBJ2-7
clone size: many
V gene: TRBV12-3/TRBV12-4
CDR3 protein: CASSFLLGTGDEQYF
CDR3 DNA: TGTGCCAGCAGCTTCCTGCTGGGGACAGGGGACGAGCAGTACTTC

D gene: -
CDR3 length: 13
J gene: TRBJ1-2
clone size: many
V gene: TRBV2
CDR3 protein: CASTVFRDYGYTF
CDR3 DNA: TGTGCCAGCACGGTTTTTCGGGACTATGGCTACACCTTC

D gene: -
CDR3 length: 14
J gene: TRBJ1-1
clone size: many
V gene: TRBV7-6
CDR3 protein: CASSLAGRGTEAFF
CDR3 DNA: TGTGCCAGCAGCTTAGCAGGACGAGGCACTGAAGCTTTCTTT

D gene: TRBD2
CDR3 length: 16
J gene: TRBJ2-7
clone size: -
V gene: TRBV5-1
CDR3 protein: CASSPGLAGVGNEQYF
CDR3 DNA: TGCGCCAGCAGCCCGGGACTAGCGGGAGTAGGAAACGAGCAGTACTTC

D gene: -
CDR3 length: 14
J gene: TRBJ2-7
clone size: few
V gene: TRBV7-2
CDR3 protein: CASSLTPYNYEQYF
CDR3 DNA: TGTGCCAGCAGCTTGACCCCCTATAACTACGAGCAGTACTTC

D gene: -
CDR3 length: 16
J gene: TRBJ2-2
clone size: many
V gene: TRBV28
CDR3 protein: CASSLLPGAVTGELFF
CDR3 DNA: TGTGCCAGCAGTTTACTTCCGGGGGCAGTCACCGGGGAGCTGTTTTTT

D gene: -
CDR3 length: 13
J gene: TRBJ2-7
clone size: few
V gene: TRBV25-1
CDR3 protein: CATQFPAAYEQYF
CDR3 DNA: TGTGCCACCCAGTTTCCGGCCGCCTACGAGCAGTACTTC

D gene: -
CDR3 length: 14
J gene: TRBJ2-4
clone size: -
V gene: TRBV7-8
CDR3 protein: CASSLVRSKNIQYF
CDR3 DNA: TGTGCCAGCAGCTTAGTGCGGAGCAAAAACATTCAGTACTTC

D gene: -
CDR3 length: 13
J gene: TRBJ2-5
clone size: many
V gene: TRBV7-2
CDR3 protein: CASSIGSRETQYF
CDR3 DNA: TGTGCCAGCAGCATAGGTTCACGGGAGACCCAGTACTTC

D gene: TRBD1
CDR3 length: 15
J gene: TRBJ2-5
clone size: many
V gene: TRBV6-5
CDR3 protein: CASSRGGTGGKTQYF
CDR3 DNA: TGTGCCAGCTCTAGGGGTGGGACAGGGGGAAAGACCCAGTACTTC

D gene: -
CDR3 length: 14
J gene: TRBJ1-1
clone size: -
V gene: TRBV5-6
CDR3 protein: CASSLGTVNTEACF
CDR3 DNA: TGTGCCAGCAGCTTGGGGACAGTGAACACTGAAGCTTGCTTT

D gene: -
CDR3 length: 16
J gene: TRBJ1-2
clone size: many
V gene: TRBV6-1
CDR3 protein: CASSLRRIIINYGYTF
CDR3 DNA: TGTGCCAGCAGTCTTCGACGGATCATAATCAACTATGGCTACACCTTC

D gene: -
CDR3 length: 13
J gene: TRBJ2-7
clone size: few
V gene: TRBV5-1
CDR3 protein: CASSLQQGYEQYF
CDR3 DNA: TGCGCCAGCAGCTTACAGCAGGGGTACGAGCAGTACTTC